What follows are 4 T cell receptor beta chains derived from one specimen sequenced in a study of blood T cell repertoires in COVID-19. The protocol was immunoSEQ multiplex PCR, while the TCRdb copy is restricted to in-frame clones and leaves out a portion. The top ten clones hold 12% of a sample with around 200,000 clones, about 85% of them seen once. Sequencing was carried out using peripheral blood. These receptors were obtained from a woman aged 18-29 years who had recovered from COVID-19.

This chain joins TRBV7-9 and TRBJ2-7; 7 nucleotides align to TRBD2. Germline CDR1 SEHNR, CDR2 FQNEAQ (reference sequence). Germline trimming cut 3 bases from V and 3 bases from J; bases unmatched to any gene: 8. The CDR3 is 15 residues long. The DNA of the CDR3 is TGTGCCAGCAGCTTGGTTTTCGGCGGGAGCTACGAGCAGTACTTC. Translating gives CASSLVFGGSYEQYF.

The rearrangement joins TRBV5-5 to TRBJ2-3; D not certain. The CDR3 runs to 17 residues. The ends were cut back, 0 bases at V and 0 bases at J, with 14 bases in the middle. CDR1 SGHKS and CDR2 YYEKEE come from the germline V gene (reference sequence). CDR3 DNA: TGTGCCAGCAGCTTGGTGATAGTTGTCGTTAGCACAGATACGCAGTATTTT. It translates to CASSLVIVVVSTDTQYF.

The chain has TRBV28 and TRBJ1-1; a weak D match, TRBD1 (6 bases). Germline V gene data show CDR1 as MDHEN and CDR2 as SYDVKM. The germline V and J ends were trimmed by 6 bases and 3 bases, with 20 bases remaining between them. This CDR3 is 16 amino acids long. The CDR3 protein is CASSPSWTVSYTEAFF. In DNA, the CDR3 is TGTGCCAGCAGCCCCTCTTGGACAGTATCTTACACTGAAGCTTTCTTT.

This clone came up a few times. V is TRBV30 and J is TRBJ2-7, with 9 bases identical to TRBD1. The CDR3 totals 15 residues. CDR1 is GTSNPN and CDR2 is SVGIG in the germline V gene (reference sequence). The V gene end was trimmed by 3 bases and the J gene end by 4 bases; junction bases not matched to a gene: 10. The CDR3 region is CAWRALGQGAYEQYF. The CDR3, as DNA: TGTGCCTGGAGGGCTTTGGGACAGGGAGCGTACGAGCAGTACTTC.